Presented here are 15 T cell receptor beta chains from one specimen sequenced in a study of shared clonotypes between healthy human individuals. Using immunoSEQ multiplex PCR, the repertoire was profiled, and TCRdb retains in-frame clones only, with some absent. The sample carries 80,000 to 100,000 clones, 60% to 75% recorded once. The specimen sequenced was memory CD8+ T cells sorted from blood. The sample's subset: CD45RO+ cells pooled with CCR7-negative TemRA cells. The receptors stem from a man younger than 40 in good health.

This chain connects TRBV29-1 to TRBJ1-1; the D gene is possibly TRBD1 (6 bases). Trimming cost V 3 bases and J 0 bases, with 8 bases left between them. The CDR3 extends over 13 amino acids. The germline V gene has CDR1 SQVTM and CDR2 ANQGSEA. This CDR3 reads CSVEEGVNTEAFF. CDR3 nucleotides: TGCAGCGTTGAGGAGGGGGTGAACACTGAAGCTTTCTTT.

The CDR3 loop reads CASSLVGGEEPQHF. In nucleotides, the CDR3 is TGCGCCAGCAGCTTGGTGGGGGGCGAGGAGCCCCAGCATTTT. The rearrangement uses TRBV5-1 and TRBJ1-5; possible D gene TRBD1, 6 bases. CDR3 length: 14 amino acids. Germline V gene sequence: CDR1 SGHRS, CDR2 YFSETQ. Trimming cost V 0 bases and J 8 bases, with 12 bases left between them.

The chain couples TRBV6-5 to TRBJ2-1; D ambiguous. There are 11 residues in the CDR3. Germline CDR1 MNHEY, CDR2 SVGAGI. Trimming took 6 bases from V and 5 from J, leaving 5 bases between them. The CDR3 DNA reads TGTGCCAGCAGGCTAAACAATGAGCAGTTCTTC. It translates to CASRLNNEQFF.

The rearrangement joins TRBV14 to TRBJ2-2; weak D call: TRBD1 (6 bases). V was pared by 1 base and J by 0 bases, with 21 bases between. Germline V gene sequence: CDR1 SGHDN, CDR2 FVKESK. The CDR3 has 20 residues. The DNA of the CDR3 is TGTGCCAGCAGCCAAGGGGTAGGTCCAACCGGGACAACGAACACCGGGGAGCTGTTTTTT. It specifies CASSQGVGPTGTTNTGELFF.

The gene calls are TRBV11-2 and TRBJ1-5; D perhaps matches TRBD1 (5 bases). Germline V gives CDR1 SGHAT, CDR2 FQNNGV. V was clipped by 0 bases and J by 3 bases, with 9 bases between them. The CDR3 has 15 amino acids. This chain's CDR3 is CASSLEGLPNQPQHF. The DNA for the CDR3 is TGTGCCAGCAGCTTAGAGGGACTGCCCAATCAGCCCCAGCATTTT. The full variable domain, rest sourced from reference TRBV11-2 and TRBJ1-5, is EAGVAQSPRYKIIEKRQSVAFWCNPISGHATLYWYQQILGQGPKLLIQFQNNGVVDDSQLPKDRFSAERLKGVDSTLKIQPAKLEDSAVYLCASSLEGLPNQPQHFGDGTRLSIL.

This sequence joins TRBV5-1 and TRBJ2-2; 8 bases are a match to TRBD2. Trimming removed 4 bases from V and 4 bases from J; junction bases left unmatched: 12. The CDR3 spans 17 residues. The germline CDR1 and CDR2 sequences are SGHRS and YFSETQ. CDR3 nucleotide sequence: TGCGCCAGCAGCAACACACCGGGACTAGGAGGCACCGGGGAGCTGTTTTTT. Translation gives CASSNTPGLGGTGELFF.

The chain is built from TRBV6-5 and TRBJ1-1, with no clear D. This CDR3 is built from 12 residues. With 2 bases removed from V and 4 bases from J, the gap between germline ends came to 5 bases. Germline CDR1 and CDR2: MNHEY and SVGAGI. The CDR3 protein is CASSYLGTEAFF. The CDR3, as DNA: TGTGCCAGCAGTTACCTGGGCACTGAAGCTTTCTTT.

The chain uses TRBV6-6 and TRBJ2-2, with 9 nucleotides matching TRBD2. The CDR3 has 14 amino acids. Germline assignment: CDR1 MNHNY and CDR2 SVGAGI (reference sequence). V trimming: 1 base; J trimming: 7 bases; junction bases outside the gene matches: 1. The CDR3 bases are TGTGCCAGCAGTTACTGGCGGGAGGGCGGGGAGCTGTTTTTT. This sequence encodes CASSYWREGGELFF.

The chain is built from TRBV28 and TRBJ2-7; D is unclear. Germline V gene lookup returns CDR1 MDHEN and CDR2 SYDVKM. The CDR3 consists of 12 residues. V dropped 2 bases and J dropped 3 bases, with 5 bases sitting between them. CDR3: CASSLVNYEQYF. The CDR3 nucleotides are TGTGCCAGCAGTTTAGTCAACTACGAGCAGTACTTC.

Comments on this clone: This likely reflects a read error, since a far larger clone is one base away. Other DNA sequences in the same sample also yield this CDR3. The chain carries TRBV28 and TRBJ2-7; the D gene could be TRBD1 or TRBD2 (5 bases each). The V gene's germline CDR1 is MDHEN and CDR2 SYDVKM. The CDR3 is 12 residues long. The CDR3 bases are TGTGCCAGCGGGGCGTCAGACTACGAACAGTACTTC. Protein: CASGASDYEQYF.

This clone was seen more than once but under ten times. The chain is built from TRBV6-1 and TRBJ2-7; TRBD2 aligns across 8 bases. Germline loops: CDR1 MNHNS, CDR2 SASEGT. The CDR3 is 14 residues long. The junction had 4 bases not matched to a gene; V was cut back by 6 bases and J by 0 bases. CDR3 amino acids: CASSIGTSSYEQYF. The CDR3 DNA reads as TGTGCCAGCAGCATAGGGACTAGCTCCTACGAGCAGTACTTC.

This clone turned up a few times. The V gene is TRBV18, the J gene TRBJ2-5; no reliable D call. The germline gives CDR1 KGHSH, CDR2 LQKENI. This CDR3 is built from 11 residues. V was clipped by 3 bases and J by 3 bases, with 2 bases between them. The CDR3 here is CASSPKETQYF. CDR3 sequence (DNA): TGTGCCAGCTCACCGAAAGAGACCCAGTACTTC.

The chain uses TRBV5-1 and TRBJ2-2; 7 positions match TRBD2. The germline V gene encodes CDR1 SGHRS and CDR2 YFSETQ. The CDR3 length is 18 residues. V lost 0 bases and J lost 6; bases outside the gene matches: 14. Written as DNA, the CDR3 is TGCGCCAGCAGCTTGGGAAGAGGATGGGAGGGCTTCTCCGGGGAGCTGTTTTTT. Amino acids: CASSLGRGWEGFSGELFF.

J is TRBJ1-2 and V is TRBV4-2; tentative D call: TRBD1 (5 bases). Trimming removed 3 bases from V and 3 bases from J, with 11 bases in between. The CDR3 consists of 14 residues. Per germline, CDR1 LGHNA and CDR2 YNFKEQ. CDR3 sequence: CASSHETAHYGYTF. DNA for the CDR3: TGTGCCAGCAGCCATGAGACAGCCCACTATGGCTACACCTTC.

The rearrangement links TRBV10-3 to TRBJ1-2; D remains unclear. The V gene lost 9 bases and the J gene lost 5 bases, with 10 bases spanning the gap. CDR1 is ENHRY, CDR2 SYGVKD, per germline. CDR3 length: 11 residues. CDR3 residues: CAIWRAYGYTF. Here the CDR3 DNA reads TGTGCCATATGGCGGGCTTATGGCTACACCTTC.